One sample yielded the 22 T cell receptor beta chains listed below, sequenced in a study of cytomegalovirus exposure and HLA in healthy donors. TCRdb's copy holds only in-frame clones and misses some; the assay was immunoSEQ multiplex PCR. The sample includes hundreds of thousands of clones, about nine tenths seen only once; the top ten take 0.65% to 0.95%. Sequencing was performed on PBMCs. Receptors originate from a woman aged 18-30 years in good health and CMV-seronegative.

The rearrangement links TRBV28 to TRBJ1-3; weak D call: TRBD1 (5 bases). Germline values: CDR1 MDHEN, CDR2 SYDVKM. V was trimmed by 5 bases and J by 0 bases, leaving 11 bases between them. The CDR3 contains 15 residues. The CDR3 loop is CASSQQANSGNTIYF. Written as DNA, the CDR3 is TGTGCCAGCAGTCAACAGGCGAACTCTGGAAACACCATATATTTT.

The genes are TRBV28 and TRBJ1-5; D not certain. Germline CDR1 is MDHEN and CDR2 is SYDVKM. V lost 3 bases, J lost 6 bases, and 18 bases lay in between. The CDR3 consists of 16 residues. Here the CDR3 DNA reads TGTGCCAGCAGTTTTGGCGGGTGGACGTTCACTCAGCCCCAGCATTTT. Translated, it gives CASSFGGWTFTQPQHF.

This chain's CDR3 is CASSLLSGLAGVEQYF. The CDR3 region has the DNA TGTGCCAGCAGCCTTCTAAGTGGACTAGCGGGGGTTGAGCAGTACTTC. The chain recombines TRBV4-2 with TRBJ2-7; 13 nucleotides match TRBD2. The junction had 10 bases not matched to a gene; V was cut back by 4 bases and J by 7 bases. The V gene's germline CDR1 is LGHNA and CDR2 YNFKEQ. The CDR3 has 16 residues.

The chain recombines TRBV27 with TRBJ2-1; 10 nucleotides line up with TRBD2. V lost 5 bases and J lost 7; bases outside the gene matches: 8. From germline, CDR1 is MNHEY and CDR2 SMNVEV (reference sequence). The CDR3 runs 15 residues. The CDR3: CASSPYSGGRNEQFF. CDR3 bases: TGTGCCAGCAGTCCCTATAGCGGGGGGAGGAATGAGCAGTTCTTC.

The chain is built from TRBV7-6 and TRBJ2-7; 11 bases are shared with TRBD2. The germline V gene encodes CDR1 SGHVS and CDR2 FNYEAQ. Losses at the gene ends were 5 bases for V and 0 bases for J; bases not matched to a gene: 6. The CDR3 consists of 16 residues. CDR3 bases: TGTGCCAGCAGCCCCAGACTAGCGGGATCCTCCTACGAGCAGTACTTC. Protein sequence: CASSPRLAGSSYEQYF.

This chain links TRBV4-1 with TRBJ2-5; a possible D gene is TRBD1 (6 bases). Germline-derived CDR1 and CDR2 are MGHRA and YSYEKL. V dropped 3 bases and J dropped 7 bases, with 21 bases sitting between them. The CDR3 has 16 residues. This CDR3 is CASSQLDLVTTGTQYF. CDR3 coding DNA: TGCGCCAGCAGCCAGTTGGACCTAGTTACGACAGGGACCCAGTACTTC.

The chain couples TRBV30 to TRBJ2-7; 10 bases are shared with TRBD1. Per the germline V gene, CDR1 is GTSNPN and CDR2 is SVGIG (reference sequence). This CDR3 region has 15 residues. V lost 3 bases, J lost 6 bases, and 11 bases stayed unmatched. The CDR3, as DNA: TGTGCCTGGAGGGCCCCGGGACAGGGGATCCGCGAGCAGTACTTC. Translating gives CAWRAPGQGIREQYF.

This clone occurred a few times. The V call is TRBV10-2, the J call TRBJ1-5, with TRBD1 as a possible D gene (6 bases). Per the germline V gene, CDR1 is WSHSY and CDR2 is SAAADI. The CDR3 length is 14 residues. Trimming stripped 4 bases from V and 0 bases from J, with 7 bases between. The CDR3 DNA follows: TGCGCCAGCAGTGTACAGGGTAGCAATCAGCCCCAGCATTTT. Protein: CASSVQGSNQPQHF.

The V gene is TRBV29-1, the J gene TRBJ2-1, with TRBD2 identical over 10 bases. CDR1 is SQVTM, CDR2 ANQGSEA, per germline. CDR3 length: 17 amino acids. V lost 3 bases and J lost 4; bases outside the gene matches: 12. The CDR3: CSVDRAKTSGFYNEQFF. For the CDR3, the DNA is TGCAGCGTTGACAGGGCTAAGACTAGCGGGTTTTACAATGAGCAGTTCTTC.

The chain joins TRBV29-1 to TRBJ1-3; D possibly corresponds to TRBD1 (5 bases). The germline CDR1 and CDR2 sequences are SQVTM and ANQGSEA. CDR3 length equals 12 residues. V shed 7 bases and J shed 3 bases, with 10 bases lying between them. CDR3 nucleotides: TGCAGCGCCAGGGTTTTTGGAAACACCATATATTTT. Its translation is CSARVFGNTIYF. The whole variable domain, filled in from reference TRBV29-1 and TRBJ1-3, reads SAVISQKPSRDICQRGTSLTIQCQVDSQVTMMFWYRQQPGQSLTLIATANQGSEATYESGFVIDKFPISRPNLTFSTLTVSNMSPEDSSIYLCSARVFGNTIYFGEGSWLTVV.

The J gene is TRBJ1-4, the V gene TRBV13, with 8 bases fitting TRBD1. Trimming at V came to 5 bases and at J to 8 bases, leaving 10 bases not matched to a gene. Germline assignment: CDR1 PRHDT and CDR2 FYEKMQ (reference sequence). This CDR3 is built from 15 residues. The CDR3 spells CASSPRTGLGEKLFF. CDR3 DNA sequence: TGTGCCAGCAGCCCCCGGACAGGGCTGGGAGAAAAACTGTTTTTT.

This chain joins TRBV28 and TRBJ1-6; D unresolved. The CDR3 is made up of 16 amino acids. CDR1 MDHEN and CDR2 SYDVKM come from the germline V gene. V was shortened by 4 bases and J by 0 bases, with 10 bases between the two germline ends. CDR3 bases: TGTGCCAGCAGTTCCCTAATTAGCTCCTATAATTCACCCCTCCACTTT. Translating gives CASSSLISSYNSPLHF.

The rearrangement joins TRBV30 to TRBJ1-2; D gene unclear. V shed 2 bases and J shed 7 bases, with 11 bases lying between them. This CDR3 spans 12 amino acids. Germline V lookup: CDR1 GTSNPN, CDR2 SVGIG (reference sequence). CDR3: CAWSSAVGGYTF. For the CDR3, the DNA is TGTGCCTGGAGTAGCGCAGTTGGTGGCTACACCTTC.

The chain employs TRBV5-7 and TRBJ2-5, with D perhaps TRBD1 (6 bases). The DNA end lines up better with TRBJ2-7; the J call may be wrong. TRBV5-7 is given ORF status, its function remaining uncertain. This CDR3 has 15 amino acids. For the CDR3, the DNA is TGTGCCAGCAGCTTGGGAGGGGGAAGCTCCTACGAGCAGTACTTC. Its translation: CASSLGGGSSYEQYF.

Written as DNA, the CDR3 is TGTGCCAGCAGCGCCGGACTAGCGGTCAATGAGCAGTTCTTC. This sequence encodes CASSAGLAVNEQFF. The chain employs TRBV9 and TRBJ2-1; TRBD2 agrees at 10 bases. Germline lookup yields CDR1 SGDLS and CDR2 YYNGEE. V lost 3 bases and J lost 6; bases outside the gene matches: 3. The CDR3 consists of 14 residues.

This clone has just one count. The chain links TRBV4-1 to TRBJ1-1; 9 bases fit TRBD1. Germline loops: CDR1 MGHRA, CDR2 YSYEKL. Losses at the gene ends were 3 bases for V and 3 bases for J; bases not matched to a gene: 5. The CDR3 is 15 amino acids. CDR3: CASSHVQGADTEAFF. In nucleotides, the CDR3 is TGCGCCAGCAGCCACGTACAGGGGGCAGACACTGAAGCTTTCTTT.

V is TRBV5-1 and J is TRBJ1-1, with TRBD1 as a possible D gene (5 bases). V dropped 5 bases and J dropped 1 base, with 18 bases sitting between them. Germline-derived CDR1 and CDR2 are SGHRS and YFSETQ. The CDR3 has 16 amino acids. The CDR3 DNA reads TGCGCCAGCAGGCGGAGAGGAGGGACGGCGAACACTGAAGCTTTCTTT. Protein sequence: CASRRRGGTANTEAFF.

For the CDR3, the DNA is TGCGCCAGCAGCTTGGCCCCTAGCGGGGGGGCCAACTACAATGAGCAGTTCTTC. Encoded protein: CASSLAPSGGANYNEQFF. This rearrangement joins TRBV5-1 to TRBJ2-1, with 12 bases identical to TRBD2. CDR3 length: 18 amino acids. The germline gives CDR1 SGHRS, CDR2 YFSETQ. The ends lost 0 bases at V and 3 bases at J; junction bases unmatched: 7.

CDR3 coding DNA: TGTGCCACCGCAACCGGGACAGGAGCCTCCTACGAGCAGTACTTC. This translates into CATATGTGASYEQYF. The chain uses TRBV10-3 and TRBJ2-7; 8 bases map to TRBD1. Trimming removed 10 bases from V and 0 bases from J; junction bases left unmatched: 11. CDR3 length equals 15 residues. Germline V gene sequence: CDR1 ENHRY, CDR2 SYGVKD.

CDR3 coding DNA: TGTGCCAGCAGTTTATCAGGGGGTGGCCCCTACGAGCAGTACTTC. This gives the protein CASSLSGGGPYEQYF. This chain connects TRBV28 to TRBJ2-7; 7 bases fit TRBD1. The CDR3 is 15 residues long. The trim removed 1 base at V and 2 bases at J, leaving 5 bases unmatched. In germline, CDR1 is MDHEN, CDR2 SYDVKM.

This sequence joins TRBV9 and TRBJ2-1; D might be TRBD2 (6 bases). V was clipped by 2 bases and J by 8 bases, with 11 bases between them. Germline V gene sequence: CDR1 SGDLS, CDR2 YYNGEE. This CDR3 has 13 amino acids. For the CDR3, the DNA is TGTGCCAGCAGCGTCGGGAGAGTAGATGAGCAGTTCTTC. As protein: CASSVGRVDEQFF.

The rearrangement links TRBV5-1 to TRBJ2-1; possibly TRBD1 for D (5 bases). Germline values: CDR1 SGHRS, CDR2 YFSETQ. The CDR3 contains 14 residues. The ends were cut back, 0 bases at V and 8 bases at J, with 12 bases in the middle. The CDR3 loop is CASSLAWARDEQFF. In nucleotides, the CDR3 is TGCGCCAGCAGCTTGGCGTGGGCCAGGGATGAGCAGTTCTTC.